Following are 13 T cell receptor beta chains from one sample sequenced in a study of cytomegalovirus exposure and HLA in healthy donors. TCRdb's copy holds only in-frame clones and misses some; the assay was immunoSEQ multiplex PCR. The table lists about 65,000 clones, around 90% of them singletons. Sequenced input: PBMCs. The receptor source for this set is a woman aged 18-35 years in good health and CMV-seronegative.

V and J are TRBV9 and TRBJ2-5, with D perhaps matching TRBD2 (7 bases). Trimming left V 4 bases short and J 6 bases short, with 22 bases between. CDR1 is SGDLS and CDR2 is YYNGEE in the germline V gene. The CDR3 loop spans 16 amino acids. The CDR3, as DNA: TGTGCCAGCAGCCCACTTCCTGAGGGGGGGCGGAAGACCCAGTACTTC. Translation: CASSPLPEGGRKTQYF.

The genes are TRBV6-5 and TRBJ1-4; D might be TRBD1 (5 bases). This CDR3 has 16 amino acids. In germline, CDR1 is MNHEY, CDR2 SVGAGI. Trimming took 3 bases from V and 7 from J, leaving 18 bases between them. Here the CDR3 DNA reads TGTGCCAGCAGTTATCTCCGGGGGGAGGGGAGTGAAAAACTGTTTTTT. Residues: CASSYLRGEGSEKLFF.

V usage is TRBV10-3 and J usage is TRBJ2-1; TRBD1 or TRBD2 may be the D gene (5 bases each). CDR1 ENHRY and CDR2 SYGVKD come from the germline V gene. The CDR3 spans 12 residues. Here the CDR3 DNA reads TGTGCGATCGGGGCAGTTTACAATGAGCAGTTCTTC. Protein sequence: CAIGAVYNEQFF.

On this clone: This clone may be a read error of a much larger clone one base away. The sample carries other DNA sequences with the same CDR3. This chain joins TRBV6-4 and TRBJ2-3; TRBD2 matches at 8 bases. CDR1 and CDR2 (germline): MRHNA, SNTAGT. This CDR3 has 15 amino acids. The J segment lost 2 bases and the V segment lost 0 bases, leaving 1 base of the junction unmatched. This CDR3 is CASSDSAGATDTQYF. The CDR3 nucleotides are TGTGCCAGCAGTGACTCAGCGGGGGCCACAGATACGCAGTATTTT.

The chain has TRBV28 and TRBJ2-5; unclear D gene. V was cut by 3 bases and J by 5 bases, with 4 bases left in between. This CDR3 has 11 residues. The germline V gene encodes CDR1 MDHEN and CDR2 SYDVKM. CDR3 sequence reads: CASSLSETQYF. The CDR3 nucleotides are TGTGCCAGCAGTTTGTCGGAGACCCAGTACTTC.

This sequence joins TRBV30 and TRBJ2-7; weak D call: TRBD2 (7 bases). The germline V gene encodes CDR1 GTSNPN and CDR2 SVGIG (reference sequence). Trimming took 1 base from V and 3 from J, leaving 13 bases between them. The CDR3 runs to 14 residues. As DNA, the CDR3 is TGTGCCTGGAGTGGGGGAGGGGGAAGCTACGAGCAGTACTTC. It specifies CAWSGGGGSYEQYF.

J is TRBJ1-1 and V is TRBV5-4, with D unclear. The CDR3 extends over 14 amino acids. Germline V gene sequence: CDR1 SGHNT, CDR2 YYREEE (reference sequence). The V end lost 0 bases, the J end lost 5 bases, and 11 bases lay between the germline ends. The CDR3 DNA reads as TGTGCCAGCAGCTTGGCCGACATCAGGACTGAAGCTTTCTTT. Amino acids: CASSLADIRTEAFF.

This rearrangement joins TRBV9 to TRBJ1-1; D is possibly TRBD1 (6 bases). This CDR3 has 15 amino acids. The V gene lost 2 bases and the J gene lost 5 bases, with 16 bases spanning the gap. Germline CDR1 is SGDLS and CDR2 is YYNGEE. This CDR3 reads CASSVGGARRTEAFF. CDR3 in DNA: TGTGCCAGCAGCGTGGGGGGGGCCCGAAGAACTGAAGCTTTCTTT.

This chain uses TRBV9 with TRBJ2-4, with TRBD2 as a possible D gene (7 bases). Trimming cost V 4 bases and J 7 bases, with 18 bases left between them. The CDR3 spans 15 residues. CDR1 and CDR2 (germline): SGDLS, YYNGEE. The CDR3 DNA reads as TGTGCCAGCAGCCCGTTCGGCGGGGGCAGGAACATTCAGTACTTC. Protein product: CASSPFGGGRNIQYF. The full variable domain, in which reference TRBV9 and TRBJ2-4 provide the parts outside the CDR3, is DSGVTQTPKHLITATGQRVTLRCSPRSGDLSVYWYQQSLDQGLQFLIQYYNGEERAKGNILERFSAQQFPDLHSELNLSSLELGDSALYFCASSPFGGGRNIQYFGAGTRLSVL.

This chain uses TRBV2 with TRBJ1-5; D uncertain. Trimming left V 4 bases short and J 5 bases short, with 12 bases between. Germline V gives CDR1 SNHLY, CDR2 FYNNEI. The CDR3 has 14 residues. The CDR3 region has the DNA TGTGCCAGCAGTGGCGGGAGGAGGGATCAGCCCCAGCATTTT. Protein product: CASSGGRRDQPQHF.

The chain links TRBV9 to TRBJ1-1; D gene ambiguous. The CDR3 extends over 14 amino acids. Trimming took off 7 bases at V and 5 bases at J, with 18 bases between the two ends. The V gene's germline CDR1 is SGDLS and CDR2 YYNGEE. For the CDR3, the DNA is TGTGCCAGCGGCCACGGGGAGTCTACTACTGAAGCTTTCTTT. Amino acids: CASGHGESTTEAFF.

The rearrangement joins TRBV6-1 to TRBJ1-1, with TRBD1 identical over 7 bases. Trimming removed 4 bases from V and 3 bases from J; junction bases left unmatched: 8. The CDR3 sequence is 15 residues long. Per the germline V gene, CDR1 is MNHNS and CDR2 is SASEGT. The CDR3 DNA reads as TGTGCCAGCAGTGCCCGACAGGGTTTAGACACTGAAGCTTTCTTT. This codes for CASSARQGLDTEAFF.

This chain links TRBV6-1 with TRBJ1-4; the D gene is possibly TRBD1 (5 bases). Germline CDR1 reads MNHNS; CDR2 reads SASEGT. Trimming stripped 1 base from V and 4 bases from J, with 13 bases between. CDR3 length: 16 amino acids. The DNA for the CDR3 is TGTGCCAGCAGTGAAGGTTCGGGTCAGGGTAATGAAAAACTGTTTTTT. Protein: CASSEGSGQGNEKLFF.